The entry below gives a single T cell receptor beta chain sequence along with its context. Assay: immunoSEQ multiplex PCR; the TCRdb copy retains only in-frame clones and omits some. The sample holds some 75,000 clones; 90% to 97% are singletons and the top ten take around 0.28%. The length of the CDR3 is 16 residues. Per germline, CDR1 SGHNT and CDR2 YENEEA. V dropped 5 bases and J dropped 1; count of bases not matched to a gene: 9. These data are taken from a study of technical replicates of blood from a handful of donors. Input material: T cells isolated from PBMCs. The sequence was obtained from a human donor in good health. The V and J genes are TRBV11-3 and TRBJ2-7; 9 bases align to TRBD1. The CDR3 DNA reads as TGTGCCAGCAGCCTTGAACAGACAGGGGGTTCCTACGAGCAGTACTTC. As protein: CASSLEQTGGSYEQYF. Together with reference TRBV11-3 and TRBJ2-7, the CDR3 gives the full variable domain: EAGVVQSPRYKIIEKKQPVAFWCNPISGHNTLYWYLQNLGQGPELLIRYENEEAVDDSQLPKDRFSAERLKGVDSTLKIQPAELGDSAVYLCASSLEQTGGSYEQYFGPGTRLTVT.